A single sample gave rise to the 18 T cell receptor beta chains below, sequenced in a study of beta chain features in type 1 diabetes. Study findings and constraints: Type 1 diabetes patients had moderately but significantly shorter TCRB CDR3s in all four CD4+ subsets.

The entirety of the isolated RNA underwent reverse transcription, so expressed TCRB transcripts were sequenced. Only in-frame clones appear in the TCRdb table, and some are missing; sequencing was by immunoSEQ multiplex PCR. The sample lists hundreds of thousands of clones; around an eighth were seen once. The antigens of these receptors remain unknown. Sequenced material: naive CD4+ T cells from blood. All receptors derive from a man aged 18 to 30 with type 1 diabetes.

This clone was detected a few times. This chain links TRBV10-3 with TRBJ1-5, with 7 positions matching TRBD1. CDR1 and CDR2 from the germline V gene are ENHRY and SYGVKD. The V gene end was trimmed by 6 bases and the J gene end by 3 bases; junction bases not matched to a gene: 5. CDR3 length equals 14 residues. This CDR3 is CAIRAGTDNQPQHF. The CDR3, as DNA: TGTGCCATCAGGGCAGGGACAGACAATCAGCCCCAGCATTTT.

The V call is TRBV30, the J call TRBJ2-3; 8 bases align to TRBD2. CDR3 length: 14 amino acids. V shed 8 bases and J 1 base; nucleotides not matched to a gene: 8. CDR1 is GTSNPN and CDR2 is SVGIG in the germline V gene (reference sequence). CDR3 coding DNA: TGTGCCGGACGGGGGGGCCCCGGCACAGATACGCAGTATTTT. It is translated as CAGRGGPGTDTQYF.

This clone has only a few counts. The chain combines TRBV4-1 with TRBJ2-5; unclear D gene. Deletions cut 1 base from V and 2 bases from J, with 5 bases between. Looked up from germline, CDR1 is MGHRA and CDR2 is YSYEKL. This CDR3 is built from 13 residues. The CDR3 coding sequence is TGCGCCAGCAGCCAAGGGCCTCAAGAGACCCAGTACTTC. Its protein product is CASSQGPQETQYF.

This clone turned up a few times. The chain combines TRBV6-8 with TRBJ1-2; a possible D gene is TRBD1 (5 bases). This CDR3 contains 13 residues. The V end was cut by 7 bases, the J end by 8 bases, with 17 bases between. The V gene's germline CDR1 is MNHGY and CDR2 SAAAGT. This chain's CDR3 is CASTQGALEGYTF. In DNA form, the CDR3 reads TGTGCCAGCACCCAAGGGGCGCTTGAGGGCTACACCTTC.

The chain couples TRBV29-1 to TRBJ2-7; D gene ambiguous. This CDR3 region has 11 residues. Germline lookup yields CDR1 SQVTM and CDR2 ANQGSEA. Trimming shortened V by 4 bases and J by 3 bases, and 7 bases separated the two germline ends. The CDR3 sequence: CSVGFDYEQYF. DNA of the CDR3: TGCAGCGTTGGCTTTGACTACGAGCAGTACTTC.

This clone was observed a handful of times. V usage is TRBV4-2 and J usage is TRBJ1-4; D gene uncertain. The CDR3 has 14 amino acids. V dropped 4 bases and J dropped 7 bases, with 13 bases sitting between them. The germline V gene has CDR1 LGHNA and CDR2 YNFKEQ. CDR3 protein: CASSPDLRGEKLFF. In DNA, the CDR3 is TGTGCCAGCAGCCCGGACCTTCGGGGTGAAAAACTGTTTTTT.

This clone was found a few times. V usage is TRBV27 and J usage is TRBJ1-2; D possibly corresponds to TRBD1 (5 bases). The V and J ends lost 6 bases and 4 bases respectively, with 12 bases between them. The germline V gene has CDR1 MNHEY and CDR2 SMNVEV (reference sequence). The CDR3 totals 13 residues. CDR3 sequence: CASSRQSSYGYTF. The DNA of the CDR3 is TGTGCCAGCAGCCGACAGTCCTCCTATGGCTACACCTTC.

This clone was counted only a few times. The V call is TRBV7-8, the J call TRBJ2-5; 8 bases are a match to TRBD2. Per the germline V gene, CDR1 is SGHVS and CDR2 is FQNEAQ. The length of the CDR3 is 14 residues. V was clipped by 1 base and J by 5 bases; unmatched bases: 3. In nucleotides, the CDR3 is TGTGCCAGCAGCTTAGAGCGGGGGCACGAGACCCAGTACTTC. Residues: CASSLERGHETQYF.

J is TRBJ1-1 and V is TRBV18; D perhaps matches TRBD1 (6 bases). Germline V lookup: CDR1 KGHSH, CDR2 LQKENI. The V gene lost 3 bases and the J gene lost 1 base, with 9 bases spanning the gap. CDR3 length: 14 amino acids. CDR3 nucleotide sequence: TGTGCCAGCTCACCGGGGGCGGAGAACACTGAAGCTTTCTTT. Protein: CASSPGAENTEAFF.

The chain joins TRBV29-1 to TRBJ1-5; the D gene is possibly TRBD1 (5 bases). Germline lookup yields CDR1 SQVTM and CDR2 ANQGSEA. V was clipped by 4 bases and J by 3 bases, with 10 bases between them. The CDR3 is 13 amino acids. The chain's CDR3 is CSVGQGFNQPQHF. As DNA, the CDR3 is TGCAGCGTTGGTCAGGGCTTCAATCAGCCCCAGCATTTT.

The chain joins TRBV9 to TRBJ1-4; D call uncertain. V dropped 0 bases and J dropped 7 bases, with 13 bases sitting between them. Germline CDR1 is SGDLS and CDR2 is YYNGEE. This CDR3 spans 15 amino acids. DNA of the CDR3: TGTGCCAGCAGCGTAGAAGGAGGGTTCGGTGAAAAACTGTTTTTT. Translating it yields CASSVEGGFGEKLFF.

This chain uses TRBV9 with TRBJ1-6, with D possibly matching TRBD1 (6 bases). The germline V gene has CDR1 SGDLS and CDR2 YYNGEE. The V gene lost 4 bases and the J gene lost 4 bases, with 9 bases spanning the gap. There are 14 residues in the CDR3. DNA of the CDR3: TGTGCCAGCAGCTTTGGACAGTATAATTCACCCCTCCACTTT. Its protein is CASSFGQYNSPLHF.

This clone appeared a few times. J is TRBJ2-3 and V is TRBV19; no firm D call. V was clipped by 7 bases and J by 6 bases, with 11 bases between them. There are 12 residues in the CDR3. Germline V gene sequence: CDR1 LNHDA, CDR2 SQIVND (reference sequence). This chain's CDR3 is CASTSPADTQYF. For the CDR3, the DNA is TGTGCCAGTACCTCACCAGCCGATACGCAGTATTTT.

This rearrangement joins TRBV7-9 to TRBJ2-5; no clear D. The CDR3 extends over 16 amino acids. V lost 2 bases and J lost 2, with 15 bases in between. Germline-derived CDR1 and CDR2 are SEHNR and FQNEAQ (reference sequence). The CDR3 reads CASSLIGLGPQETQYF. The CDR3 bases are TGTGCCAGCAGCTTAATCGGGCTAGGCCCACAAGAGACCCAGTACTTC.

V and J are TRBV5-1 and TRBJ1-1; D unclear. Trimming cost V 0 bases and J 11 bases, with 14 bases left between them. From germline, CDR1 is SGHRS and CDR2 YFSETQ. CDR3 length: 13 amino acids. In DNA, the CDR3 is TGCGCCAGCAGCTTGGGATTAGGGAATTCGGCTTTCTTT. Protein: CASSLGLGNSAFF.

This clone was detected only a few times. This chain uses TRBV4-3 with TRBJ1-2, with D possibly being TRBD1 (6 bases). Germline CDR1 and CDR2: LGHNA and YSLEER. The CDR3 contains 13 residues. Trimming stripped 6 bases from V and 10 bases from J, with 18 bases between. CDR3 sequence: CASRTLPDRPYTF. The CDR3 DNA follows: TGCGCCAGCAGGACCTTACCGGACAGACCCTACACCTTC.

This clone occurred once. The chain combines TRBV9 with TRBJ1-4; 7 bases map to TRBD1. The J segment lost 5 bases and the V segment lost 3 bases, leaving 4 bases of the junction unmatched. CDR1 and CDR2 (germline): SGDLS, YYNGEE. This CDR3 contains 14 residues. The CDR3 DNA sequence: TGTGCCAGCAGCGCGGGACAGACGAATGAAAAACTGTTTTTT. Amino acids: CASSAGQTNEKLFF.

This clone was seen a few times. The chain recombines TRBV5-1 with TRBJ2-5, with a tentative D call TRBD2 (6 bases). The CDR3 sequence is 14 residues long. V was cut by 7 bases and J by 5 bases, with 18 bases left in between. Germline V gene lookup returns CDR1 SGHRS and CDR2 YFSETQ. The CDR3 bases are TGCGCCAGCGCAGTGATTGGCGGGGTGGAGACCCAGTACTTC. As protein: CASAVIGGVETQYF.